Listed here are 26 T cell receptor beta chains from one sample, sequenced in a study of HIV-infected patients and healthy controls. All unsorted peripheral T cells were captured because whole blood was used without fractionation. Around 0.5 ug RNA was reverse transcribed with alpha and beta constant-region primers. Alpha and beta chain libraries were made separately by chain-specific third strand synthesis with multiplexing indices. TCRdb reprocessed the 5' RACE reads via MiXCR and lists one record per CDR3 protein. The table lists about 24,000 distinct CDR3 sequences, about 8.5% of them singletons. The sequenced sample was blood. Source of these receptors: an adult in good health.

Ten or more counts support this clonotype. CDR3 bases: TGTGCCAGCAGCCAAGAGGAGTATGGGGGAGCTGGGGCCAACGTCCTGACTTTC. Its translation: CASSQEEYGGAGANVLTF. The chain uses TRBV4-2 and TRBJ2-6, with D tentatively TRBD1 or TRBD2 (5 bases each). CDR1 and CDR2 from the germline V gene are LGHNA and YNFKEQ. The CDR3 has 18 amino acids. Between the trimmed V and J ends, which lost 0 bases and 2 bases, there was a span of 14 bases.

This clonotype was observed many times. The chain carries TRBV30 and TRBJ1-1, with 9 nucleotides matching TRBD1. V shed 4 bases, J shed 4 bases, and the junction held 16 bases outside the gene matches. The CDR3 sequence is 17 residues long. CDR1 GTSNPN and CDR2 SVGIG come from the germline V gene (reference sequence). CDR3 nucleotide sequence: TGTGCCTGGACCCCGTGGGGCCCGACAGGGGGATTCACTGAAGCTTTCTTT. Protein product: CAWTPWGPTGGFTEAFF.

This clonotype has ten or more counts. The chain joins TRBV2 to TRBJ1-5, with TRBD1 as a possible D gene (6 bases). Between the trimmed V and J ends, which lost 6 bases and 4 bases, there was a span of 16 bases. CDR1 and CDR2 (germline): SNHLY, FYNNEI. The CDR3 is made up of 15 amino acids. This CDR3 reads CASSVTGLENQPQHF. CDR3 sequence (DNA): TGTGCCAGCAGCGTAACAGGGTTGGAGAATCAGCCCCAGCATTTT.

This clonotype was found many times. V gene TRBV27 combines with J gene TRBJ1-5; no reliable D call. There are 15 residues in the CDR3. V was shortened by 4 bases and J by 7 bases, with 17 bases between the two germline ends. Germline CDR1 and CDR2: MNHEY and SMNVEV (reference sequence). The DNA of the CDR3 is TGTGCCAGCAGTTCTGACATACCGGTCAAACAGCCCCAGCATTTT. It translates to CASSSDIPVKQPQHF.

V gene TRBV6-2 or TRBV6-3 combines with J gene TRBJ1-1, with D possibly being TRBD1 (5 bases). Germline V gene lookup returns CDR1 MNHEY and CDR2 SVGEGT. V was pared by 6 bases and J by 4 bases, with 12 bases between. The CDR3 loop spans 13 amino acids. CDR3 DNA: TGTGCCAGCAGCCGCAGGGAGGCCACTGAAGCTTTCTTT. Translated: CASSRREATEAFF.

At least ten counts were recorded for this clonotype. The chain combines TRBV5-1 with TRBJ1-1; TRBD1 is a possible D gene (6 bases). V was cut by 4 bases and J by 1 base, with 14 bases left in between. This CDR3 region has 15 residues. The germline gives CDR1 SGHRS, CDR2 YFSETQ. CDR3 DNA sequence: TGCGCCAGCAGCCTAGGGGGGGCCAGGAACACTGAAGCTTTCTTT. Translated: CASSLGGARNTEAFF.

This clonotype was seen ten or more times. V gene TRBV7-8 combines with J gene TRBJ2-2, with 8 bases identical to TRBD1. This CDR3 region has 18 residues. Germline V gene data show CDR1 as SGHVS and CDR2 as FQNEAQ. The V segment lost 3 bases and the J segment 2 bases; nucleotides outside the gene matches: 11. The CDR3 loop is CASSFYREQGVNTGELFF. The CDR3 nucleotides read TGTGCCAGCAGCTTCTACAGGGAACAGGGGGTTAACACCGGGGAGCTGTTTTTT.

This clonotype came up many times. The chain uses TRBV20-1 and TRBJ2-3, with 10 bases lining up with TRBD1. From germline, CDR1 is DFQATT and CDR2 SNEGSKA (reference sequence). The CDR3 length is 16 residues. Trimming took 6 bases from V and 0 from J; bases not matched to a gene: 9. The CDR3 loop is CSARDRGYSSTDTQYF. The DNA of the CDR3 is TGCAGTGCACGGGACAGGGGATATTCTAGCACAGATACGCAGTATTTT.

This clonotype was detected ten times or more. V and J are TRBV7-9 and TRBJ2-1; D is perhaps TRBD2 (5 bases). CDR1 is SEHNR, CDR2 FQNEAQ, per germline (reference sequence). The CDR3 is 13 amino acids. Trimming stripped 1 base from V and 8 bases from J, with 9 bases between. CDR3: CASSLGSGDEQFF. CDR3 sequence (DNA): TGTGCCAGCAGCTTAGGGTCCGGGGATGAGCAGTTCTTC. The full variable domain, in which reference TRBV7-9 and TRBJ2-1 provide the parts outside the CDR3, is DTGVSQNPRHKITKRGQNVTFRCDPISEHNRLYWYRQTLGQGPEFLTYFQNEAQLEKSRLLSDRFSAERPKGSFSTLEIQRTEQGDSAMYLCASSLGSGDEQFFGPGTRLTVL.

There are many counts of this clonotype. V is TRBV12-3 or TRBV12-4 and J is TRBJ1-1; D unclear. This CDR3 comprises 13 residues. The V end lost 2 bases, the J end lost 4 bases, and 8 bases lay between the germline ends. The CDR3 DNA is TGTGCCAGCAGTTTACAGCCAACCACTGAAGCTTTCTTT. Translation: CASSLQPTTEAFF.

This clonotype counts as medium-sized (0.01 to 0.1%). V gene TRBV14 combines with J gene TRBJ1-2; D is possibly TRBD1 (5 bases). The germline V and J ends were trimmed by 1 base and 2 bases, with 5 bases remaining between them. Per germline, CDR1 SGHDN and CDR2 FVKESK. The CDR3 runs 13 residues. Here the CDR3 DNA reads TGTGCCAGCAGCCAAGGACAGAACTATGGCTACACCTTC. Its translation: CASSQGQNYGYTF.

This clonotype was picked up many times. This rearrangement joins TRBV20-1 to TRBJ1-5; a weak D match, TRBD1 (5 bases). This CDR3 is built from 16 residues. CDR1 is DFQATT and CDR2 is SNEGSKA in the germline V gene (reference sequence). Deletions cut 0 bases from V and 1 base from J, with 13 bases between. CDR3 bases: TGCAGTGCTAGAGAGGACGGGACTAGGAGCAATCAGCCCCAGCATTTT. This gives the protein CSAREDGTRSNQPQHF.

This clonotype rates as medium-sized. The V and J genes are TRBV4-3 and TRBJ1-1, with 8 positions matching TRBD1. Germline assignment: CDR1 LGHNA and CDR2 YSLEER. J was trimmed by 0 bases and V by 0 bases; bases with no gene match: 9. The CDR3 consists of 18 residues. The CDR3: CASSQDSRDRTLNTEAFF. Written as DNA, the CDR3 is TGCGCCAGCAGCCAAGACTCCCGGGACAGGACTTTGAACACTGAAGCTTTCTTT.

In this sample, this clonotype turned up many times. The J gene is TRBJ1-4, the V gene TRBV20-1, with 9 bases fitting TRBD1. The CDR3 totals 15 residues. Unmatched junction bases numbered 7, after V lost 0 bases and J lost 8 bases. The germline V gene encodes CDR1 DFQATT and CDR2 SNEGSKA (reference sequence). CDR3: CSARDRDRAGEKLFF. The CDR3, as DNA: TGCAGTGCTAGAGATCGGGACAGGGCAGGAGAAAAACTGTTTTTT.

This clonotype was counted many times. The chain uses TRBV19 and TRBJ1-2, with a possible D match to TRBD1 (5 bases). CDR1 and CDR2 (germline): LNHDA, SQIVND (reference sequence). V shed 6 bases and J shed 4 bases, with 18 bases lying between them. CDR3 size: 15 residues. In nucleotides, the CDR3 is TGTGCCAGTAGAAGTATAACAGGTACTTCCTATGGCTACACCTTC. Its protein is CASRSITGTSYGYTF.

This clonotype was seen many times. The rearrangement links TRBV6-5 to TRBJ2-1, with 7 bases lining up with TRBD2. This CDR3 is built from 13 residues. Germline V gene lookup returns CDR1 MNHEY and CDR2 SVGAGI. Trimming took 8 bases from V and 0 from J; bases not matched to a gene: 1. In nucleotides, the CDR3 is TGTGCCAGCGGGGGGGGCTCCTACAATGAGCAGTTCTTC. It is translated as CASGGGSYNEQFF.

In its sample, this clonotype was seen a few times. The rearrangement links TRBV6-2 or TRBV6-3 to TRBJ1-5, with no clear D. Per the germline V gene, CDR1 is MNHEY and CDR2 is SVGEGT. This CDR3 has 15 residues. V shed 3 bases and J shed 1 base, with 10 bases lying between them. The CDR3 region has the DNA TGTGCCAGCAGTTATTGGGGTATGAGCAATCAGCCCCAGCATTTT. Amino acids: CASSYWGMSNQPQHF.

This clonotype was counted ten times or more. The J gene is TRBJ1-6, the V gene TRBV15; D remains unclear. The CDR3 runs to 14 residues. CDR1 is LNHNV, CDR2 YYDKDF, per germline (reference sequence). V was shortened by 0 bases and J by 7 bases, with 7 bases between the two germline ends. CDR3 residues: CATSRDGSNSPLHF. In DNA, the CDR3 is TGTGCCACCAGCAGAGATGGGTCGAATTCACCCCTCCACTTT.

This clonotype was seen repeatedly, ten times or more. This chain's CDR3 is CASSQDISTPHNEQFF. CDR3 bases: TGCGCCAGCAGCCAAGATATTAGCACTCCCCACAATGAGCAGTTCTTC. The chain recombines TRBV4-3 with TRBJ2-1, with D unresolved. The CDR3 contains 16 residues. Per germline, CDR1 LGHNA and CDR2 YSLEER. Trimming shortened V by 0 bases and J by 5 bases, and 14 bases separated the two germline ends.

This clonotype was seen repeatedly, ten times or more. CDR3 region: CASSPTSGARDTQYF. The CDR3 bases are TGTGCCAGCAGCCCAACTAGCGGGGCCCGGGATACGCAGTATTTT. The V call is TRBV11-3, the J call TRBJ2-3, with TRBD2 identical over 10 bases. The J segment lost 6 bases and the V segment lost 5 bases, leaving 8 bases of the junction unmatched. The CDR3 is made up of 15 amino acids. Germline CDR1 reads SGHNT; CDR2 reads YENEEA.

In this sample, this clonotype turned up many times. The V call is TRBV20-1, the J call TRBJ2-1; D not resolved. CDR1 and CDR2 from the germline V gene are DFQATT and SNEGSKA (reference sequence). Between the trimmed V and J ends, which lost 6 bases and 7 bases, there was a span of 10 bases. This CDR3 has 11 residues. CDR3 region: CSASPWNEQFF. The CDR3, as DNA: TGCAGTGCGTCACCGTGGAATGAGCAGTTCTTC.

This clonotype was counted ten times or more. Written as DNA, the CDR3 is TGTGCCAGCAGCCAGGCCCCCGGACAGAGCAATCAGCCCCAGCATTTT. It encodes CASSQAPGQSNQPQHF. V and J are TRBV6-5 and TRBJ1-5, with a possible D match to TRBD1 (6 bases). The CDR3 totals 16 residues. Trimming shortened V by 6 bases and J by 1 base, and 16 bases separated the two germline ends. CDR1 MNHEY and CDR2 SVGAGI come from the germline V gene.

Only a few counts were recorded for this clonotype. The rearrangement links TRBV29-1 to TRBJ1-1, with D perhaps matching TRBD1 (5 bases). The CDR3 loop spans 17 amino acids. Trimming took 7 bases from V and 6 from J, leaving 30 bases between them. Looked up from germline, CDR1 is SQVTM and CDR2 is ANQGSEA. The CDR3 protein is CSGRGRQSGAGLPEAFF. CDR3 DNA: TGCAGCGGGAGAGGGAGGCAGAGCGGGGCCGGGCTCCCTGAAGCTTTCTTT. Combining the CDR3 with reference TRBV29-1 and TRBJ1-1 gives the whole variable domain SAVISQKPSRDICQRGTSLTIQCQVDSQVTMMFWYRQQPGQSLTLIATANQGSEATYESGFVIDKFPISRPNLTFSTLTVSNMSPEDSSIYLCSGRGRQSGAGLPEAFFGQGTRLTVV.

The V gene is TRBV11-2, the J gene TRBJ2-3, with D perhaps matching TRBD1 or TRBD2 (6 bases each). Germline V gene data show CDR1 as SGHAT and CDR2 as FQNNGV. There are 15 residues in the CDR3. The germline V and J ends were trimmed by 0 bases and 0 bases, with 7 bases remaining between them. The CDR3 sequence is CASSLEGGSTDTQYF. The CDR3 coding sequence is TGTGCCAGCAGCTTAGAGGGGGGCAGCACAGATACGCAGTATTTT. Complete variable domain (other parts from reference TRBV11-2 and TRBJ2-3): EAGVAQSPRYKIIEKRQSVAFWCNPISGHATLYWYQQILGQGPKLLIQFQNNGVVDDSQLPKDRFSAERLKGVDSTLKIQPAKLEDSAVYLCASSLEGGSTDTQYFGPGTRLTVL.

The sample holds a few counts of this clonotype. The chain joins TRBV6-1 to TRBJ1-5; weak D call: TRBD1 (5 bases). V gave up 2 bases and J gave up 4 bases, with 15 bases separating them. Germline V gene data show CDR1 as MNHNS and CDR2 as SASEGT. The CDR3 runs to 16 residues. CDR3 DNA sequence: TGTGCCAGCAGTGAATTCGACACCCAGGGAAATCAGCCCCAGCATTTT. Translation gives CASSEFDTQGNQPQHF.

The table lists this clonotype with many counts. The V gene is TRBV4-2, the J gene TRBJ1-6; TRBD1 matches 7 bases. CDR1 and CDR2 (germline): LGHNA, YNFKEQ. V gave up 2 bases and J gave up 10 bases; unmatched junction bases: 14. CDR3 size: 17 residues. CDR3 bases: TGTGCCAGCAGCCAAAATGCCGGACAGGAGGGGGGATCACCCCTCCACTTT. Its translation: CASSQNAGQEGGSPLHF.